The following is a TCR beta chain sequence with its context. The antigen is undetermined. Germline V CDR1 and CDR2: SNHLY, FYNNEI. With 6 bases removed from V and 0 bases from J, the gap between germline ends came to 8 bases. The length of the CDR3 is 13 residues. This entry comes from a study of T cell responses to AZD1222 COVID-19 vaccine. General observations from the study: In a largely white British group with more females than males, clonal diversity was possibly underestimated. There were vaccine-associated CD4 TCRs across spike, dominant at 160-218 and 743-854. Increased Spike-specific TCR breadth and depth were observed after two AZD1222 doses.

The protocol was immunoSEQ multiplex PCR, while the TCRdb copy is restricted to in-frame clones and leaves out a portion. The sample yields more than 140,000 clones, more than 85% seen once. The sequences come from peripheral blood, collected on day 0 of MenACWY control vaccination. This TCR was recovered from an adult in good health. This chain joins TRBV2 and TRBJ1-1; D unclear. The CDR3 DNA reads as TGTGCCAGCAGGGCCACAATGAACACTGAAGCTTTCTTT. Its translation is CASRATMNTEAFF.